A single sample gave rise to the 27 T cell receptor beta chains below, sequenced in a study of CD8+ T cells in alopecia areata. Sample treatment: oral pan-JAK inhibitor, 5-10 mg twice daily. RNA extraction and reverse transcription yielded cDNA as sequencing template. Measured with immunoSEQ multiplex PCR; TCRdb has only the in-frame clones, and not every one. In the table there are some 130,000 clones, nearly 55% of which are singletons. The material sequenced was CD8+ T cells sorted from blood, taken at week 4, from a patient treated with tofacitinib. Every receptor here comes from a human donor with alopecia areata.

This clone was seen once. The chain has TRBV4-2 and TRBJ2-5; 7 bases line up with TRBD1. Trimming at V came to 4 bases and at J to 1 base, leaving 12 bases not matched to a gene. The germline CDR1 and CDR2 sequences are LGHNA and YNFKEQ. The CDR3 extends over 17 amino acids. CDR3 amino acids: CASSLRGGQISQETQYF. CDR3 bases: TGTGCCAGCAGCCTCAGAGGGGGACAGATAAGCCAAGAGACCCAGTACTTC.

The V gene is TRBV29-1, the J gene TRBJ1-2; D unclear. Trimming stripped 4 bases from V and 8 bases from J, with 8 bases between. The CDR3 consists of 10 residues. Germline CDR1 reads SQVTM; CDR2 reads ANQGSEA. CDR3 sequence reads: CSVGPPGYTF. The DNA for the CDR3 is TGCAGCGTTGGGCCCCCCGGCTACACCTTC.

This clone was picked up a small number of times. The rearrangement joins TRBV10-3 to TRBJ2-2; no clear D gene. Trimming pared 0 bases from V and 7 bases from J, leaving 6 bases between. The CDR3 loop spans 13 amino acids. Germline lookup yields CDR1 ENHRY and CDR2 SYGVKD. CDR3 protein: CAISESPDGELFF. CDR3 bases: TGTGCCATCAGTGAGTCGCCGGACGGGGAGCTGTTTTTT.

This clone was counted between two and nine times. This CDR3 is CAVDPSFLVNQPQHF. The DNA for the CDR3 is TGTGCCGTCGACCCTAGCTTTCTGGTCAATCAGCCCCAGCATTTT. V is TRBV10-3 and J is TRBJ1-5; no definite D call. CDR1 is ENHRY, CDR2 SYGVKD, per germline. The CDR3 is 15 amino acids. Trimming cost V 11 bases and J 3 bases, with 20 bases left between them.

The chain has TRBV11-1 and TRBJ2-3; maybe TRBD2 (5 bases). The CDR3 sequence is 15 residues long. Germline lookup yields CDR1 SGHAT and CDR2 FQDESV (reference sequence). Trimming shortened V by 8 bases and J by 2 bases, and 17 bases separated the two germline ends. CDR3 sequence reads: CASGGGADPTDTQYF. DNA for the CDR3: TGTGCCAGCGGTGGTGGAGCGGACCCCACAGATACGCAGTATTTT. Together with reference TRBV11-1 and TRBJ2-3, the CDR3 gives the full variable domain: EAEVAQSPRYKITEKSQAVAFWCDPISGHATLYWYRQILGQGPELLVQFQDESVVDDSQLPKDRFSAERLKGVDSTLKIQPAELGDSAMYLCASGGGADPTDTQYFGPGTRLTVL.

This clone was recorded a few times. The chain combines TRBV2 with TRBJ1-5; D unresolved. CDR3 length: 13 residues. V was pared by 1 base and J by 7 bases, with 8 bases between. CDR1 and CDR2 from the germline V gene are SNHLY and FYNNEI. The CDR3 DNA reads as TGTGCCAGCAGTGAAGAGGGATGGCAGCCCCAGCATTTT. This translates into CASSEEGWQPQHF. Using reference TRBV2 and TRBJ1-5 for the parts outside the CDR3, the full variable domain is EPEVTQTPSHQVTQMGQEVILRCVPISNHLYFYWYRQILGQKVEFLVSFYNNEISEKSEIFDDQFSVERPDGSNFTLKIRSTKLEDSAMYFCASSEEGWQPQHFGDGTRLSIL.

This clone was found a few times. The V gene is TRBV9, the J gene TRBJ2-3; D call uncertain. The CDR3 loop spans 16 amino acids. From germline, CDR1 is SGDLS and CDR2 YYNGEE. V lost 4 bases, J lost 1 base, and 16 bases lay in between. In DNA form, the CDR3 reads TGTGCCAGCAGCCCCCACTGGAGTGGTGGCACAGATACGCAGTATTTT. Encoded protein: CASSPHWSGGTDTQYF.

This chain's CDR3 is CSVRDQAYNEQFF. CDR3 sequence (DNA): TGCAGCGTCCGGGACCAAGCCTACAATGAGCAGTTCTTC. The rearrangement uses TRBV29-1 and TRBJ2-1; D is tentatively TRBD1 or TRBD2 (5 bases each). Trimming removed 6 bases at V and 2 bases at J, with 11 bases between. Germline assignment: CDR1 SQVTM and CDR2 ANQGSEA. The CDR3 runs 13 residues.

The CDR3 spells CARGEMNTEAFF. The CDR3 DNA is TGTGCCCGGGGGGAAATGAACACTGAAGCTTTCTTT. This chain joins TRBV30 and TRBJ1-1, with TRBD1 as a possible D gene (5 bases). This CDR3 comprises 12 residues. Trimming removed 8 bases at V and 0 bases at J, with 10 bases between. Germline CDR1 reads GTSNPN; CDR2 reads SVGIG (reference sequence).

The V call is TRBV29-1, the J call TRBJ2-3, with a tentative D call TRBD2 (6 bases). The CDR3 extends over 13 amino acids. Germline-derived CDR1 and CDR2 are SQVTM and ANQGSEA. The V gene lost 1 base and the J gene lost 1 base, with 6 bases spanning the gap. This chain's CDR3 is CSVEAGGTDTQYF. The CDR3 region has the DNA TGCAGCGTTGAAGCGGGAGGCACAGATACGCAGTATTTT.

This clone was detected once. This chain uses TRBV5-6 with TRBJ1-4; D not resolved. Germline V lookup: CDR1 SGHDT, CDR2 YYEEEE. Trimming stripped 3 bases from V and 4 bases from J, with 10 bases between. CDR3 size: 14 residues. In DNA, the CDR3 is TGTGCCAGCAGCTCCCGGGAGGATAATGAAAAACTGTTTTTT. Protein sequence: CASSSREDNEKLFF.

In this sample, this clone turned up a few times. This chain links TRBV6-1 with TRBJ2-3; D uncertain. Germline CDR1 and CDR2: MNHNS and SASEGT. The CDR3 runs to 14 residues. V was clipped by 8 bases and J by 4 bases, with 16 bases between them. Written as DNA, the CDR3 is TGTGCCAGCTTAGTCCTAGGGCGCGCAGATACGCAGTATTTT. It codes for CASLVLGRADTQYF.

The genes are TRBV6-5 and TRBJ1-2; 8 positions agree with TRBD1. The CDR3 is made up of 16 amino acids. Germline V lookup: CDR1 MNHEY, CDR2 SVGAGI. V gave up 0 bases and J gave up 0 bases; unmatched junction bases: 3. DNA for the CDR3: TGTGCCAGCAGTTACTCGGGGACAGGAGCTAACTATGGCTACACCTTC. Its translation: CASSYSGTGANYGYTF.

The chain joins TRBV29-1 to TRBJ1-4, with 8 bases that match TRBD1. The CDR3 is made up of 13 amino acids. The J segment lost 6 bases and the V segment lost 6 bases, leaving 6 bases of the junction unmatched. CDR1 and CDR2 (germline): SQVTM, ANQGSEA. This CDR3 is CSVGDRRYEKLFF. CDR3 nucleotides: TGCAGCGTCGGGGACAGGCGTTATGAAAAACTGTTTTTT.

The chain combines TRBV5-6 with TRBJ2-4; possible D gene TRBD2, 6 bases. V was cut by 1 base and J by 8 bases, with 13 bases left in between. Per the germline V gene, CDR1 is SGHDT and CDR2 is YYEEEE. There are 14 residues in the CDR3. The CDR3, as DNA: TGTGCCAGCAGCTTGTTGTGGAGGGATGACATTCAGTACTTC. This codes for CASSLLWRDDIQYF. Looking up the rest from reference TRBV5-6 and TRBJ2-4 gives the full variable domain: DAGVTQSPTHLIKTRGQQVTLRCSPKSGHDTVSWYQQALGQGPQFIFQYYEEEERQRGNFPDRFSGHQFPNYSSELNVNALLLGDSALYLCASSLLWRDDIQYFGAGTRLSVL.

The chain has TRBV5-4 and TRBJ2-1; 7 bases align to TRBD1. The CDR3 runs to 15 residues. J lost 6 bases, V lost 4 bases, and 10 bases had no gene match. CDR1 is SGHNT, CDR2 YYREEE, per germline (reference sequence). The CDR3 region has the DNA TGTGCCAGCAGCATCGGGACAGCGCCCAGCAATGAGCAGTTCTTC. It codes for CASSIGTAPSNEQFF.

This chain connects TRBV9 to TRBJ2-7; no firm D call. Germline CDR1 is SGDLS and CDR2 is YYNGEE. The CDR3 is 13 amino acids. The ends were cut back, 3 bases at V and 7 bases at J, with 14 bases in the middle. As DNA, the CDR3 is TGTGCCAGCAGCGCCAGGACCTTGACGGAGCAGTACTTC. Amino acids: CASSARTLTEQYF. Variable domain in full (rest from reference TRBV9 and TRBJ2-7): DSGVTQTPKHLITATGQRVTLRCSPRSGDLSVYWYQQSLDQGLQFLIQYYNGEERAKGNILERFSAQQFPDLHSELNLSSLELGDSALYFCASSARTLTEQYFGPGTRLTVT.

The genes are TRBV5-1 and TRBJ2-5; the D gene is possibly TRBD1 (6 bases). CDR1 and CDR2 from the germline V gene are SGHRS and YFSETQ. V was clipped by 4 bases and J by 3 bases, with 10 bases between them. The CDR3 is 13 residues long. Here the CDR3 reads CASSDGTKETQYF. The CDR3 coding sequence is TGCGCCAGCAGCGACGGGACAAAAGAGACCCAGTACTTC.

This clone was found a few times. The chain couples TRBV7-9 to TRBJ2-1; 7 nucleotides align to TRBD2. V lost 8 bases and J lost 8; bases outside the gene matches: 9. This CDR3 contains 13 residues. The V gene's germline CDR1 is SEHNR and CDR2 FQNEAQ (reference sequence). The CDR3 here is CASHTGRPDEQFF. The CDR3 DNA follows: TGTGCCAGCCACACCGGGAGGCCCGATGAGCAGTTCTTC. The full variable domain, its missing parts supplied by reference TRBV7-9 and TRBJ2-1, is DTGVSQNPRHKITKRGQNVTFRCDPISEHNRLYWYRQTLGQGPEFLTYFQNEAQLEKSRLLSDRFSAERPKGSFSTLEIQRTEQGDSAMYLCASHTGRPDEQFFGPGTRLTVL.

This chain connects TRBV29-1 to TRBJ2-1; D is perhaps TRBD1 (5 bases). There are 11 residues in the CDR3. From germline, CDR1 is SQVTM and CDR2 ANQGSEA. The V end lost 4 bases, the J end lost 8 bases, and 9 bases lay between the germline ends. CDR3 region: CSVGPGHEQFF. DNA of the CDR3: TGCAGCGTTGGGCCAGGGCATGAGCAGTTCTTC.

This chain links TRBV29-1 with TRBJ1-2, with TRBD1 as a possible D gene (6 bases). V was pared by 1 base and J by 2 bases, with 20 bases between. This CDR3 has 17 amino acids. Germline values: CDR1 SQVTM, CDR2 ANQGSEA. CDR3 sequence (DNA): TGCAGCGTTGAAGGTGCCGGGGGGCTTATACGGAACTATGGCTACACCTTC. Amino acids: CSVEGAGGLIRNYGYTF.

The gene calls are TRBV29-1 and TRBJ2-5; D gene unclear. The CDR3 consists of 11 residues. Germline-derived CDR1 and CDR2 are SQVTM and ANQGSEA. V was shortened by 4 bases and J by 1 base, with 4 bases between the two germline ends. The CDR3 DNA reads TGCAGCGTTGGGGTCCAAGAGACCCAGTACTTC. Protein sequence: CSVGVQETQYF. Looking up the rest from reference TRBV29-1 and TRBJ2-5 gives the full variable domain: SAVISQKPSRDICQRGTSLTIQCQVDSQVTMMFWYRQQPGQSLTLIATANQGSEATYESGFVIDKFPISRPNLTFSTLTVSNMSPEDSSIYLCSVGVQETQYFGPGTRLLVL.

This chain uses TRBV4-2 with TRBJ2-4; 7 bases are a match to TRBD2. Looked up from germline, CDR1 is LGHNA and CDR2 is YNFKEQ. With 1 base clipped from V and 3 bases from J, the junction kept 6 bases outside the gene matches. The CDR3 is made up of 16 amino acids. CDR3: CASSQAQGGGKNIQYF. As DNA, the CDR3 is TGTGCCAGCAGCCAAGCCCAGGGCGGGGGCAAAAACATTCAGTACTTC.

The genes are TRBV2 and TRBJ2-2; D is perhaps TRBD2 (5 bases). CDR3 size: 15 residues. V lost 7 bases and J 0 bases, leaving 12 bases between the germline ends. Germline CDR1 reads SNHLY; CDR2 reads FYNNEI. The chain's CDR3 is CASTGEPPNTGELFF. As DNA, the CDR3 is TGTGCCAGCACCGGGGAGCCACCGAACACCGGGGAGCTGTTTTTT.

V is TRBV6-1 and J is TRBJ1-1; no clear D. CDR3 length: 16 amino acids. Trimming cost V 2 bases and J 2 bases, with 15 bases left between them. CDR1 and CDR2 from the germline V gene are MNHNS and SASEGT. The CDR3 DNA reads as TGTGCCAGCAGTGAAACGGTGATCGAGGCAAACACTGAAGCTTTCTTT. Translation: CASSETVIEANTEAFF.

This sequence joins TRBV9 and TRBJ2-2; D may be TRBD2 (6 bases). The germline V and J ends were trimmed by 4 bases and 2 bases, with 9 bases remaining between them. The CDR3 extends over 14 amino acids. Germline V gives CDR1 SGDLS, CDR2 YYNGEE. The CDR3 loop is CASSLGGNTGELFF. The CDR3 DNA reads as TGTGCCAGCAGCTTGGGGGGAAACACCGGGGAGCTGTTTTTT.

The chain uses TRBV27 and TRBJ1-1; possible D gene TRBD1, 5 bases. Between the trimmed V and J ends, which lost 3 bases and 1 base, there was a span of 12 bases. The CDR3 runs to 15 residues. Germline lookup yields CDR1 MNHEY and CDR2 SMNVEV (reference sequence). In DNA form, the CDR3 reads TGTGCCAGCAGTTTGTGGGCAGGGACGAACACTGAAGCTTTCTTT. It specifies CASSLWAGTNTEAFF.